This T cell receptor beta chain was sequenced in a study of OX40 agonist ivuxolimab in advanced cancers. Study-wide context: Patients were treated with intravenous ivuxolimab, dosed at 0.01 to 10 mg/kg and infused every 2 weeks. Hepatocellular carcinoma, melanoma, renal cell or head and neck cancer was diagnosed in the dose-escalation patients.

Study-level results: CD8+ T cells averaged more expanded clones than CD4+. By week 6 at 0.1 to 3.0 mg/kg, blood CD4+ and CD8+ T cells had expanded clonally.

This clone showed up just once. Its antigen is not identified. Sequencing was performed with immunoSEQ multiplex PCR; in TCRdb, only in-frame clones are kept and a portion is missing. The table includes tens of thousands of clones, about 94% detected once. This CDR3 is built from 13 residues. The V gene lost 6 bases and the J gene lost 0 bases, with 8 bases spanning the gap. Germline CDR1 and CDR2: MNHNY and SVGAGI (reference sequence). V is TRBV6-6 and J is TRBJ1-1, with unresolved D. The sequences come from CD4+ or CD8+ T cells sorted from blood, collected in a trial of the OX40 agonist ivuxolimab. The source of this sequence is an adult with an advanced solid tumor such as melanoma, head and neck, liver or kidney cancer. CDR3: CASRPELNTEAFF. The CDR3 DNA is TGTGCCAGCAGGCCGGAACTGAACACTGAAGCTTTCTTT.